Presented here are 10 T cell receptor beta chains from one specimen sequenced in a study of blood T cell repertoires in COVID-19. Assay: immunoSEQ multiplex PCR; the TCRdb copy retains only in-frame clones and omits some. The sample contains 150,000 to 200,000 clones, 70% to 90% of which appear only once. The sample was peripheral blood. These receptor sequences come from a woman aged 55-69 years with COVID-19, enrolled during active disease.

This chain links TRBV11-3 with TRBJ2-5; D perhaps matches TRBD1 (6 bases). The CDR3 contains 16 residues. V shed 5 bases and J shed 1 base, with 17 bases lying between them. The germline CDR1 and CDR2 sequences are SGHNT and YENEEA. CDR3 sequence: CASSNRESAGQETQYF. The CDR3, as DNA: TGTGCCAGCAGCAACAGGGAGTCGGCGGGCCAAGAGACCCAGTACTTC.

This sequence joins TRBV18 and TRBJ2-7, with D tentatively TRBD2 (6 bases). The germline gives CDR1 KGHSH, CDR2 LQKENI. Trimming removed 0 bases from V and 1 base from J, with 10 bases in between. There are 15 residues in the CDR3. The CDR3 spells CASSPPGGGSYEQYF. The CDR3 DNA sequence: TGTGCCAGCTCACCACCGGGAGGAGGTTCCTACGAGCAGTACTTC.

The chain couples TRBV21-1 to TRBJ1-5. TRBV21-1 is reported as a pseudogene. This CDR3 is 13 amino acids long. The CDR3 DNA follows: TGTGCCAGCAGGAGTCGAGGGAATCAGCCCCAGCATTTT. Amino acids: CASRSRGNQPQHF.

This rearrangement joins TRBV5-1 to TRBJ2-5; D may be TRBD2 (6 bases). Looked up from germline, CDR1 is SGHRS and CDR2 is YFSETQ. This CDR3 spans 14 amino acids. V lost 1 base to trimming and J lost 5 bases, with 12 bases between them. CDR3 sequence reads: CASSLTSPRETQYF. CDR3 nucleotide sequence: TGCGCCAGCAGCTTGACTAGCCCGAGGGAGACCCAGTACTTC.

The rearrangement joins TRBV19 to TRBJ2-7, with a tentative D call TRBD2 (6 bases). Germline-derived CDR1 and CDR2 are LNHDA and SQIVND (reference sequence). The CDR3 is made up of 16 amino acids. V was cut by 5 bases and J by 6 bases, with 23 bases left in between. Written as DNA, the CDR3 is TGTGCCAGTAGTCTCGGAAAGGGACTTATTAAGGGCGAGCAGTACTTC. This codes for CASSLGKGLIKGEQYF. The variable domain in full, with the rest retrieved from reference TRBV19 and TRBJ2-7, is DGGITQSPKYLFRKEGQNVTLSCEQNLNHDAMYWYRQDPGQGLRLIYYSQIVNDFQKGDIAEGYSVSREKKESFPLTVTSAQKNPTAFYLCASSLGKGLIKGEQYFGPGTRLTVT.

The rearrangement links TRBV9 to TRBJ2-1; 7 bases are a match to TRBD1. Trimming removed 3 bases from V and 5 bases from J; junction bases left unmatched: 2. The V gene's germline CDR1 is SGDLS and CDR2 YYNGEE. The CDR3 sequence is 13 residues long. This chain's CDR3 is CASSAQGNNEQFF. The CDR3 DNA reads as TGTGCCAGCAGCGCACAGGGGAACAATGAGCAGTTCTTC.

The CDR3 loop reads CASSYLKGYTF. The DNA of the CDR3 is TGTGCCAGTAGTTATCTAAAAGGCTACACCTTC. The chain combines TRBV19 with TRBJ1-2; the D is unclear. V shed 5 bases and J shed 8 bases, with 9 bases lying between them. Germline CDR1 reads LNHDA; CDR2 reads SQIVND (reference sequence). CDR3 length equals 11 residues.

V and J are TRBV5-1 and TRBJ2-5, with 7 bases aligning to TRBD2. Trimming cost V 0 bases and J 4 bases; bases outside gene matches: 3. Germline-derived CDR1 and CDR2 are SGHRS and YFSETQ. The CDR3 runs 14 residues. Here the CDR3 DNA reads TGCGCCAGCAGCTTGGGTGGCGGGAGAGAGACCCAGTACTTC. Encoded protein: CASSLGGGRETQYF.

The genes are TRBV30 and TRBJ2-5, with TRBD1 matching 8 bases. The CDR3 has 16 amino acids. Unmatched junction bases numbered 11, after V lost 0 bases and J lost 5 bases. The germline gives CDR1 GTSNPN, CDR2 SVGIG (reference sequence). The CDR3 DNA reads as TGTGCCTGGAGTGTACCCGCGTCAGGGGGCATGGAGACCCAGTACTTC. It yields the protein CAWSVPASGGMETQYF.

The chain carries TRBV7-3 and TRBJ2-2; D is unresolved. V was cut by 1 base and J by 4 bases, with 10 bases left in between. CDR3 length: 15 residues. Looked up from germline, CDR1 is SGHTA and CDR2 is FQGTGA. CDR3 nucleotide sequence: TGTGCCAGCAGCTTAAACAACAGAGCCACCGGGGAGCTGTTTTTT. Protein product: CASSLNNRATGELFF. The whole variable domain, filled in from reference TRBV7-3 and TRBJ2-2, reads GAGVSQTPSNKVTEKGKYVELRCDPISGHTALYWYRQSLGQGPEFLIYFQGTGAADDSGLPNDRFFAVRPEGSVSTLKIQRTERGDSAVYLCASSLNNRATGELFFGEGSRLTVL.